This T cell receptor (beta chain) was captured in a study of TIL therapy for anti-PD-1-resistant metastatic lung cancer. Study summary: Patients then received nivolumab; progressors got lymphodepletion, TIL and IL-2. General observations from the study: After infusion, TIL clonotypes partly replaced peripheral T cells and declined over months.

Sequencing used immunoSEQ v3. Repertoires were generated with immunoSEQ multiplex PCR, while TCRdb's copy carries only in-frame clones and drops some. This sample carries just under 60,000 clones, 55% to 75% of them seen once, and the ten largest clones take around 6.3%. From germline, CDR1 is SNHLY and CDR2 FYNNEI. The CDR3 sequence is 15 residues long. V was pared by 8 bases and J by 3 bases, with 9 bases of the junction left unmatched. Described time point: pre-treatment sample, taken before nivolumab and TIL therapy. This clone was found a few times. Its antigen is undetermined. The chain carries TRBV2 and TRBJ2-2, with 7 nucleotides matching TRBD1. The sequence derives from a person aged 25 to 80 with non-small cell lung cancer. Sequenced material: blood, taken at baseline. The CDR3 DNA sequence: TGTGCCAGCGGCGGTAAGGGGGCCGACACCGGGGAGCTGTTTTTT. It translates to CASGGKGADTGELFF.